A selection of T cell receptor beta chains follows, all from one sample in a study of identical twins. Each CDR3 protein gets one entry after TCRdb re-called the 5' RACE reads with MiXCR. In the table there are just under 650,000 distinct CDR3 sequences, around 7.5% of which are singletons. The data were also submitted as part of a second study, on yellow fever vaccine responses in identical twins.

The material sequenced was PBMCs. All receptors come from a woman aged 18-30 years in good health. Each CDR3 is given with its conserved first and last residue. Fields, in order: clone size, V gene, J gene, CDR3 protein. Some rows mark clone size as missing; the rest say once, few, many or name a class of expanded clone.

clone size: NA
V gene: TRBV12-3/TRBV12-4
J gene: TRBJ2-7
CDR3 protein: CASSLARGYSYEQYF

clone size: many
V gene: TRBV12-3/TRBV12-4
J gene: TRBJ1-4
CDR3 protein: CASSRGVDEKLFF

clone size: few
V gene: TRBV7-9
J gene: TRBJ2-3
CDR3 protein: CASSSWEAGDVDTQYF

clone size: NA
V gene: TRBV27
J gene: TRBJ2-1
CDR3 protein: CASSPQGQGNYNEQFF

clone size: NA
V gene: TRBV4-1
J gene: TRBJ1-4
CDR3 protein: CASSQINRGPAGEKLFF

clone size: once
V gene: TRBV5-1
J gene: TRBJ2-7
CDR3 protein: CASSSGTVYEQYF

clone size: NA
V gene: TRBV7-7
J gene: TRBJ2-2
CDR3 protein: CASSQGPVDTGELFF

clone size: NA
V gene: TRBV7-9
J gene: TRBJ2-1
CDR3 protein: CASSLEAQGNNEQFF

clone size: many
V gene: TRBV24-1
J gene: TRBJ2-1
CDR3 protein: CATSKTSGEQFF

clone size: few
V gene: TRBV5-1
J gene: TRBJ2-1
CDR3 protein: CASSLDRGWNEQFF

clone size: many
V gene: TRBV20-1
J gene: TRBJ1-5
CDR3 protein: CSALSGTSFSLSNQPQHF

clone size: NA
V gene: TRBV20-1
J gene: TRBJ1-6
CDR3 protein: CSARPGSPLHF

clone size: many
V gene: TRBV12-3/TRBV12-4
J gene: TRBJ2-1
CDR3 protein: CASSLRHGDEQFF

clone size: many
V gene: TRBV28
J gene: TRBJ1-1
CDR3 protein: CASRDPGNLNTEAFF

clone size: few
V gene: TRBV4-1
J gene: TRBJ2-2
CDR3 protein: CASSTLASGAYMIPNTGELFF